This TCR beta chain is from a study of T cell changes during pregnancy in multiple sclerosis. The protocol was immunoSEQ multiplex PCR, while the TCRdb copy is restricted to in-frame clones and leaves out a portion. The sample yields some 85,000 clones, just under 95% seen once. The TCR comes from a female donor in good health, enrolled as a control in a pregnancy study. The sequencing here drew on peripheral blood, taken in the second trimester of pregnancy.

This chain's CDR3 is CASSYGQGTYEQYF. CDR3 nucleotide sequence: TGTGCCAGCAGTTATGGACAGGGGACCTACGAGCAGTACTTC. The chain recombines TRBV6-5 with TRBJ2-7; 9 nucleotides agree with TRBD1. After removal of 3 bases from V and 2 bases from J, the junction contained 2 bases not matched to a gene. Per germline, CDR1 MNHEY and CDR2 SVGAGI. The CDR3 consists of 14 residues.